This T cell receptor beta chain derives from a study of blood T cell repertoires in COVID-19. In the source study's methods: Cell counts per sample came from amplifying reference gene primers. The protocol was immunoSEQ multiplex PCR, while the TCRdb copy is restricted to in-frame clones and leaves out a portion. The DNA was the basis for D and trimming; V, J and clone size are from that table. Of some 25,000 clones in the sample, roughly 79% were seen once. The CDR3 totals 14 residues. V was pared by 10 bases and J by 5 bases, with 5 bases of the junction left unmatched. Germline CDR1 reads SNHLY; CDR2 reads FYNNEI.

Sequencing was carried out using peripheral blood. This clonotype originated in a man aged 70 or older with acute or convalescent COVID-19. V is TRBV2 and J is TRBJ2-1, with 13 bases aligning to TRBD2. CDR3 in DNA: TGTGCCACCATGGGACTAGCGGGAAACAATGAGCAGTTCTTC. Encoded protein: CATMGLAGNNEQFF.